These 30 T cell receptor beta chains originate from one sample sequenced in a study of T cells in Graves' hyperthyroidism and ophthalmopathy. Researchers amplified the TCR beta CDR3 regions from RNA transcripts. When the TCR CDR3 underwent first-round RT-PCR, the HTBI primer set was used. TCRdb re-called the multiplex PCR reads through MiXCR, storing one row per CDR3 protein. The table has 650,000 to 750,000 distinct CDR3 sequences, 14% seen once; the top ten hold roughly 10%. Sequencing was performed on blood. These receptors came from a woman under 30 with Graves' hyperthyroidism.

This clonotype was observed many times. The rearrangement links TRBV28 to TRBJ2-5; D is unclear. V was shortened by 3 bases and J by 3 bases, with 14 bases between the two germline ends. CDR1 is MDHEN and CDR2 is SYDVKM in the germline V gene. This CDR3 is 15 amino acids long. CDR3 DNA: TGTGCCAGCAGTTTCTGGGCCCGGGCCGAAGAGACCCAGTACTTC. Its translation is CASSFWARAEETQYF.

Many counts were recorded for this clonotype. This chain uses TRBV11-2 with TRBJ2-7; 7 bases are a match to TRBD1. The V gene's germline CDR1 is SGHAT and CDR2 FQNNGV. The CDR3 runs 15 residues. V shed 5 bases and J 4 bases; nucleotides not matched to a gene: 11. The DNA for the CDR3 is TGTGCCAGCAGCCTGGGGACAGCCCCCGGGTACGAGCAGTACTTC. It codes for CASSLGTAPGYEQYF.

This clonotype came up many times. The chain uses TRBV30 and TRBJ2-1, with D unclear. CDR3 size: 14 residues. Germline assignment: CDR1 GTSNPN and CDR2 SVGIG (reference sequence). With 3 bases removed from V and 0 bases from J, the gap between germline ends came to 9 bases. CDR3 amino acids: CAWRSMSSYNEQFF. In nucleotides, the CDR3 is TGTGCCTGGAGAAGTATGAGCTCCTACAATGAGCAGTTCTTC.

This clonotype came up many times. The rearrangement uses TRBV27 and TRBJ1-3; TRBD1 matches at 11 bases. Per germline, CDR1 MNHEY and CDR2 SMNVEV (reference sequence). The junction had 6 bases not matched to a gene; V was cut back by 3 bases and J by 2 bases. CDR3 length: 17 amino acids. The CDR3 sequence is CASSFGQGAQTGNTIYF. The DNA of the CDR3 is TGTGCCAGCAGTTTCGGACAGGGGGCCCAAACTGGAAACACCATATATTTT.

The chain combines TRBV2 with TRBJ1-3, with 9 bases fitting TRBD1. V lost 4 bases and J lost 4; bases outside the gene matches: 5. This CDR3 is built from 15 residues. Germline lookup yields CDR1 SNHLY and CDR2 FYNNEI. CDR3 bases: TGTGCCAGCAGTGCACAGGGGGCGATGGGAAACACCATATATTTT. It encodes CASSAQGAMGNTIYF.

The CDR3 DNA reads as TGTGCCAGCACCATGGACAGGGGGCTAGGCGGGGAGCTGTTTTTT. Encoded protein: CASTMDRGLGGELFF. The rearrangement links TRBV27 to TRBJ2-2; TRBD1 matches at 11 bases. The CDR3 has 15 amino acids. Trimming removed 7 bases from V and 7 bases from J; junction bases left unmatched: 8. Germline V gene sequence: CDR1 MNHEY, CDR2 SMNVEV (reference sequence).

The rearrangement joins TRBV28 to TRBJ1-4, with unresolved D. V was cut by 2 bases and J by 7 bases, with 14 bases left in between. Germline V lookup: CDR1 MDHEN, CDR2 SYDVKM. This CDR3 comprises 15 residues. The CDR3 coding sequence is TGTGCCAGCAGTTTAGAGAGGACCCTGGGTGAAAAACTGTTTTTT. As protein: CASSLERTLGEKLFF.

Ten or more counts support this clonotype. The chain carries TRBV15 and TRBJ2-1; TRBD2 matches 15 bases. In germline, CDR1 is LNHNV, CDR2 YYDKDF (reference sequence). V dropped 3 bases and J dropped 8; count of bases not matched to a gene: 8. The CDR3 has 17 amino acids. CDR3 loop: CATSRGGTSGRTHEQFF. The CDR3 DNA reads TGTGCCACCAGCAGGGGGGGGACTAGCGGGAGGACGCATGAGCAGTTCTTC.

The chain uses TRBV4-3 and TRBJ1-3; D may be TRBD1 (6 bases). This CDR3 has 16 residues. Germline V CDR1 and CDR2: LGHNA, YSLEER. Trimming took off 1 base at V and 2 bases at J, with 12 bases between the two ends. In DNA, the CDR3 is TGCGCCAGCAGCCAAGGAACGGGGGCGACTGGAAACACCATATATTTT. This encodes CASSQGTGATGNTIYF.

This rearrangement joins TRBV5-1 to TRBJ2-1; 11 bases agree with TRBD2. The V gene's germline CDR1 is SGHRS and CDR2 YFSETQ. V lost 3 bases and J lost 12; bases outside the gene matches: 14. The CDR3 is 16 amino acids. CDR3 protein: CASSWGVAGGIFRQFF. In nucleotides, the CDR3 is TGCGCCAGCAGCTGGGGGGTAGCGGGAGGGATTTTTCGGCAGTTCTTC. The whole variable domain, remainder taken from reference TRBV5-1 and TRBJ2-1, is KAGVTQTPRYLIKTRGQQVTLSCSPISGHRSVSWYQQTPGQGLQFLFEYFSETQRNKGNFPGRFSGRQFSNSRSEMNVSTLELGDSALYLCASSWGVAGGIFRQFFGPGTRLTVL.

This clonotype appeared many times. The rearrangement uses TRBV12-3 or TRBV12-4 and TRBJ2-3, with 8 bases lining up with TRBD2. CDR3 length: 17 amino acids. J lost 4 bases, V lost 3 bases, and 12 bases had no gene match. The CDR3 DNA sequence: TGTGCCAGCAGTTTTCGTCTAGCGGGTGAATGGGCAGATACGCAGTATTTT. It codes for CASSFRLAGEWADTQYF.

This chain links TRBV12-3 or TRBV12-4 with TRBJ2-1; 9 nucleotides agree with TRBD2. Trimming removed 6 bases from V and 3 bases from J; junction bases left unmatched: 6. This CDR3 region has 15 residues. Here the CDR3 reads CASSAGGGFYNEQFF. The CDR3 DNA reads TGTGCCAGCAGCGCGGGAGGGGGATTCTACAATGAGCAGTTCTTC.

The chain is built from TRBV11-2 and TRBJ2-1; no clear D. The V gene lost 6 bases and the J gene lost 9 bases, with 15 bases spanning the gap. Germline assignment: CDR1 SGHAT and CDR2 FQNNGV. The CDR3 has 13 amino acids. CDR3 nucleotides: TGTGCCAGCAGTTTGACGGTAGAGTTTGAGCAGTTCTTC. It encodes CASSLTVEFEQFF.

This clonotype showed up just a few times. The chain uses TRBV5-6 and TRBJ2-7, with 15 bases lining up with TRBD2. J lost 1 base, V lost 4 bases, and 6 bases had no gene match. This CDR3 comprises 17 residues. Germline values: CDR1 SGHDT, CDR2 YYEEEE. CDR3 sequence: CASSLRTSGRGSYEQYF. In nucleotides, the CDR3 is TGTGCCAGCAGCCTGCGGACTAGCGGGAGGGGGTCCTACGAGCAGTACTTC.

This clonotype was detected many times. This chain connects TRBV6-1 to TRBJ2-3; 12 nucleotides match TRBD2. The CDR3 is made up of 15 amino acids. Germline-derived CDR1 and CDR2 are MNHNS and SASEGT. V dropped 2 bases and J dropped 4; count of bases not matched to a gene: 1. CDR3 DNA: TGTGCCAGCAGTGAACTAGCGGGAGGGCCAGATACGCAGTATTTT. Translation gives CASSELAGGPDTQYF.

This clonotype was detected many times. The J gene is TRBJ2-3, the V gene TRBV29-1; D may be TRBD2 (6 bases). The V end lost 4 bases, the J end lost 4 bases, and 9 bases lay between the germline ends. From germline, CDR1 is SQVTM and CDR2 ANQGSEA. The CDR3 consists of 12 residues. The CDR3 coding sequence is TGCAGCGTTGTGTGGGGGGCAGATACGCAGTATTTT. This sequence encodes CSVVWGADTQYF.

This clonotype has ten or more counts. The chain couples TRBV9 to TRBJ2-1; 8 bases match TRBD2. Germline V lookup: CDR1 SGDLS, CDR2 YYNGEE. V gave up 3 bases and J gave up 2 bases; unmatched junction bases: 7. The CDR3 length is 16 residues. CDR3 DNA sequence: TGTGCCAGCAGCGCGTCAGTGCGGGAGGCCTACAATGAGCAGTTCTTC. This codes for CASSASVREAYNEQFF.

This clonotype was counted ten times or more. This chain links TRBV18 with TRBJ2-7; perhaps TRBD1 as D (5 bases). The CDR3 contains 14 residues. Trimming took off 3 bases at V and 9 bases at J, with 18 bases between the two ends. CDR1 is KGHSH, CDR2 LQKENI, per germline. The CDR3 sequence is CASSPSSTRVGQYF. Here the CDR3 DNA reads TGTGCCAGCTCACCGTCGTCCACCAGGGTAGGGCAGTACTTC.

This clonotype came up many times. The chain recombines TRBV5-8 with TRBJ2-5; no clear D gene. Germline CDR1 SGHTS, CDR2 YDEGEE. This CDR3 comprises 13 residues. Deletions cut 3 bases from V and 5 bases from J, with 11 bases between. DNA for the CDR3: TGTGCCAGCAGCTCGACACTCAGGGAGACCCAGTACTTC. Amino acid sequence: CASSSTLRETQYF.

The CDR3 DNA sequence: TGTGCCAGCAGCTTGGCCTTAGGGACAGGCCGCGAAAAAAACATTCAGTACTTC. Residues: CASSLALGTGREKNIQYF. V gene TRBV5-6 combines with J gene TRBJ2-4; 8 bases line up with TRBD1. The CDR3 is 18 amino acids. V was pared by 0 bases and J by 4 bases, with 12 bases of the junction left unmatched. Germline V CDR1 and CDR2: SGHDT, YYEEEE.

This clonotype showed up many times. The V and J genes are TRBV20-1 and TRBJ2-1; D gene uncertain. Looked up from germline, CDR1 is DFQATT and CDR2 is SNEGSKA (reference sequence). The germline V and J ends were trimmed by 0 bases and 10 bases, with 7 bases remaining between them. The CDR3 totals 11 residues. CDR3 nucleotides: TGCAGTGCTAGAGATTACGGGGAGCAGTTCTTC. Protein: CSARDYGEQFF.

This clonotype was recorded many times. This sequence joins TRBV3-1 and TRBJ2-2; 8 bases align to TRBD1. V lost 7 bases and J lost 4; bases outside the gene matches: 17. This CDR3 comprises 18 residues. Per the germline V gene, CDR1 is LGHDT and CDR2 is YNNKEL (reference sequence). This CDR3 reads CASKPVPKTGVRTGELFF. The CDR3 bases are TGTGCCAGCAAGCCAGTCCCCAAGACAGGGGTGCGCACCGGGGAGCTGTTTTTT.

This clonotype has ten or more counts. The chain combines TRBV28 with TRBJ2-5, with a weak D call TRBD1 (6 bases). This CDR3 is 14 amino acids long. Trimming removed 5 bases at V and 1 base at J, with 11 bases between. CDR1 is MDHEN and CDR2 is SYDVKM in the germline V gene. CDR3 region: CASSRDTAQETQYF. The CDR3 nucleotides are TGTGCCAGCAGTCGGGACACCGCCCAAGAGACCCAGTACTTC.

This clonotype was observed at least ten times. The chain uses TRBV20-1 and TRBJ2-3; TRBD2 might be the D (6 bases). Between the trimmed V and J ends, which lost 4 bases and 1 base, there was a span of 15 bases. CDR3 length: 15 residues. Germline loops: CDR1 DFQATT, CDR2 SNEGSKA (reference sequence). CDR3: CSANNFGSGTDTQYF. In nucleotides, the CDR3 is TGCAGTGCTAACAATTTCGGGAGCGGCACAGATACGCAGTATTTT.

This clonotype was counted at least ten times. The gene calls are TRBV30 and TRBJ2-7; perhaps TRBD1 as D (5 bases). V was cut by 0 bases and J by 6 bases, with 15 bases left in between. Germline values: CDR1 GTSNPN, CDR2 SVGIG (reference sequence). The CDR3 has 14 residues. CDR3 coding DNA: TGTGCCTGGAGTGTAGGAGCAGGGTCGCGCGAGCAGTACTTC. Translated: CAWSVGAGSREQYF.

This clonotype was counted ten times or more. The chain is built from TRBV28 and TRBJ2-7; D is undetermined. Germline CDR1 is MDHEN and CDR2 is SYDVKM. The CDR3 extends over 15 amino acids. Trimming left V 5 bases short and J 3 bases short, with 17 bases between. The CDR3 sequence: CASSPPGSTDYEQYF. In DNA, the CDR3 is TGTGCCAGCAGTCCCCCCGGGTCTACCGACTACGAGCAGTACTTC. The full variable domain, in which reference TRBV28 and TRBJ2-7 provide the parts outside the CDR3, is DVKVTQSSRYLVKRTGEKVFLECVQDMDHENMFWYRQDPGLGLRLIYFSYDVKMKEKGDIPEGYSVSREKKERFSLILESASTNQTSMYLCASSPPGSTDYEQYFGPGTRLTVT.

This clonotype was observed at least ten times. The chain links TRBV5-4 to TRBJ2-1; 13 bases fit TRBD2. The CDR3 runs 18 residues. The ends lost 2 bases at V and 2 bases at J; junction bases unmatched: 7. From germline, CDR1 is SGHNT and CDR2 YYREEE (reference sequence). The CDR3 sequence: CASSFRTGTSGAYNEQFF. As DNA, the CDR3 is TGTGCCAGCAGCTTTAGAACCGGGACTAGCGGGGCCTACAATGAGCAGTTCTTC.

The rearrangement joins TRBV10-1 to TRBJ2-1; 13 nucleotides align to TRBD2. The germline gives CDR1 WNHNN, CDR2 SYGVQD (reference sequence). CDR3 length equals 15 residues. V gave up 6 bases and J gave up 8 bases; unmatched junction bases: 7. CDR3 sequence: CASRPGTSGDHEQFF. CDR3 nucleotide sequence: TGCGCCAGCAGACCCGGGACTAGCGGGGACCATGAGCAGTTCTTC.

In this sample, this clonotype turned up a few times. V and J are TRBV6-1 and TRBJ2-5; the D call may be TRBD1 or TRBD2 (5 bases each). The CDR3 sequence is 12 residues long. In germline, CDR1 is MNHNS, CDR2 SASEGT. The V end was cut by 4 bases, the J end by 11 bases, with 14 bases between. For the CDR3, the DNA is TGTGCCAGCAGTGGCCCCCCGGGACCGCAGTACTTC. Translated, it gives CASSGPPGPQYF.

This clonotype appeared once. V and J are TRBV10-3 and TRBJ1-4; D might be TRBD1 (5 bases). Germline assignment: CDR1 ENHRY and CDR2 SYGVKD. The V end was cut by 8 bases, the J end by 6 bases, with 10 bases between. The CDR3 consists of 12 residues. The CDR3 DNA reads as TGTGCCATCGGCGACAGTTATGAAAAACTGTTTTTT. Encoded protein: CAIGDSYEKLFF.